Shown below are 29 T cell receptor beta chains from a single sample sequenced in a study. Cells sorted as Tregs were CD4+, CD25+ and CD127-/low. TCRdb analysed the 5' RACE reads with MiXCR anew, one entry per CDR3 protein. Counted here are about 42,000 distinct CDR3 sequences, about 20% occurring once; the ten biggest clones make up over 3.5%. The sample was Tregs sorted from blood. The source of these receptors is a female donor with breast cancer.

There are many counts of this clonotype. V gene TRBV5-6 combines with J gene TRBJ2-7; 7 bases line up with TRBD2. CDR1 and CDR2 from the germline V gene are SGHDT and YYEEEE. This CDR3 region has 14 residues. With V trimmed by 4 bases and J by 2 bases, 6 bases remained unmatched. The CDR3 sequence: CASSRRSGTYEQYF. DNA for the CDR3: TGTGCCAGCAGCAGGCGGAGCGGGACCTACGAGCAGTACTTC.

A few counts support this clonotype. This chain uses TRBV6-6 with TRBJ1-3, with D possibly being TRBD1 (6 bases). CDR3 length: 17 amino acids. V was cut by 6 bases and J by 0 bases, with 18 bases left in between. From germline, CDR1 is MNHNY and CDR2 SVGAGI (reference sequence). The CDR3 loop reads CASRGERGALSGNTIYF. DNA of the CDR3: TGTGCCAGCAGAGGCGAGCGGGGGGCCCTCTCTGGAAACACCATATATTTT.

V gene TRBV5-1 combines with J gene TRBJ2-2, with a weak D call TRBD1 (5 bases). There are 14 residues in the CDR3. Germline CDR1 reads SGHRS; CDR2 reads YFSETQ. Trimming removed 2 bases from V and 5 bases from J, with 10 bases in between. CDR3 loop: CASSLFQGTGELFF. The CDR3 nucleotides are TGCGCCAGCAGCTTATTCCAGGGAACCGGGGAGCTGTTTTTT.

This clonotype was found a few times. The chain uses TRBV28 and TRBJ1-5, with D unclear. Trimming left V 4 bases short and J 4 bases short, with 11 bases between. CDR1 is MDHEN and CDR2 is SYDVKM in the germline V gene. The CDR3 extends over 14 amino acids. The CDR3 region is CASSWTLRNQPQHF. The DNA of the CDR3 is TGTGCCAGCAGTTGGACCCTCCGTAATCAGCCCCAGCATTTT.

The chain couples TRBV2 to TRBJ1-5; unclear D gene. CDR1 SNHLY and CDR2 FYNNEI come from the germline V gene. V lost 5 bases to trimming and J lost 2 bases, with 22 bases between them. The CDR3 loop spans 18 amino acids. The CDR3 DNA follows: TGTGCCAGCAGTTCCTCATTGTTGGGGTGCGGACGCAATCAGCCCCAGCATTTT. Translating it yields CASSSSLLGCGRNQPQHF.

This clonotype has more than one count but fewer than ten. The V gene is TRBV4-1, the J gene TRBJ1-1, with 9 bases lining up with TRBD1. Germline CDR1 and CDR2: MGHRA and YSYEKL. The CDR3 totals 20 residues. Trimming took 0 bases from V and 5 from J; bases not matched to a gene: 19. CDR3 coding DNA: TGCGCCAGCAGCCAAGATCAGATAGGGACAGGGCGCCTAAAAGGAACTGAAGCTTTCTTT. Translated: CASSQDQIGTGRLKGTEAFF.

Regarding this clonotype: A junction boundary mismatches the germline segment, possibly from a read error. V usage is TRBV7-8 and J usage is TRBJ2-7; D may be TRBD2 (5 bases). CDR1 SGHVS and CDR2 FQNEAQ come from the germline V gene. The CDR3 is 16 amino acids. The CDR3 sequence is CASGLAQLLSSDEQYF. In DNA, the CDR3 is TGTGCCAGCGGCTTAGCGCAACTTCTGAGCTCCGACGAGCAGTACTTC.

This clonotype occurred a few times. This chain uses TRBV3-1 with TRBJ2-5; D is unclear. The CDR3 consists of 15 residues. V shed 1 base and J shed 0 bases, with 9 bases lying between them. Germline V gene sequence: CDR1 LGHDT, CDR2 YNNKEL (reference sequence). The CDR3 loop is CASSQGANNQETQYF. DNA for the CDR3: TGTGCCAGCAGCCAAGGGGCCAACAACCAAGAGACCCAGTACTTC.

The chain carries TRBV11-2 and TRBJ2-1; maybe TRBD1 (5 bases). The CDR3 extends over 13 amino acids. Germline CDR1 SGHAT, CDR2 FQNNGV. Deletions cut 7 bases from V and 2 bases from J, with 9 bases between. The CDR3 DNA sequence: TGTGCCAGCATACAGGATACCTACAATGAGCAGTTCTTC. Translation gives CASIQDTYNEQFF.

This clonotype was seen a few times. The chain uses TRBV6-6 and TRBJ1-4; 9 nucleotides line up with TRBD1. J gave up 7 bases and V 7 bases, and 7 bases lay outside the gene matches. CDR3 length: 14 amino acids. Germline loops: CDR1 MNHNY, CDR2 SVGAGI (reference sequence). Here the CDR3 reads CASTAGQGSEKLFF. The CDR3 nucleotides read TGTGCCAGCACCGCGGGACAGGGAAGTGAAAAACTGTTTTTT.

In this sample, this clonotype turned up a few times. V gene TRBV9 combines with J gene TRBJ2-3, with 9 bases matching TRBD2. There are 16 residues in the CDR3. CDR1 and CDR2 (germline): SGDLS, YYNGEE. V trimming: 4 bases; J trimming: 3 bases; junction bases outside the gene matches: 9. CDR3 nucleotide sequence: TGTGCCAGCAGCCCCCGACCGGGACTAGCAACAGATACGCAGTATTTT. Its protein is CASSPRPGLATDTQYF.

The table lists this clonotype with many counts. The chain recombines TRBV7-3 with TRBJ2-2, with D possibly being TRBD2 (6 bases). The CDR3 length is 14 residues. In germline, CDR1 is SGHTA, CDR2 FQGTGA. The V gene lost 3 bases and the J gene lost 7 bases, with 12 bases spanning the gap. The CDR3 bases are TGTGCCAGCAGCTTTGGAGGGCAAAACGGGGAGCTGTTTTTT. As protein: CASSFGGQNGELFF.

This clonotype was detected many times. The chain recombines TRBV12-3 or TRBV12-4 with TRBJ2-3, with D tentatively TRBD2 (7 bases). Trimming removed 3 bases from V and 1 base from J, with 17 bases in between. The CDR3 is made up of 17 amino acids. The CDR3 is CASSFGYGGGGTDTQYF. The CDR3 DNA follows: TGTGCCAGCAGTTTTGGGTATGGCGGGGGCGGCACAGATACGCAGTATTTT.

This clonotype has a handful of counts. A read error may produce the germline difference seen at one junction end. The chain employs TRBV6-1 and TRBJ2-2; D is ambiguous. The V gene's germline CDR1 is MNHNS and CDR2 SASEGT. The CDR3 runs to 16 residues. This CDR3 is CASGEIDPRHTGELFF. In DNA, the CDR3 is TGTGCCAGCGGTGAAATCGACCCCCGGCACACCGGGGAGCTGTTTTTT.

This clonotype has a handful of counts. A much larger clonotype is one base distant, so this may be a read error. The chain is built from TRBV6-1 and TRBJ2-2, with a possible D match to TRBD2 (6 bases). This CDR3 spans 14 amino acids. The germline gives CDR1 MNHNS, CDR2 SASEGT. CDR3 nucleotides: TGTACCAGCAGTGAGGGACTTAACACCGGGGAGCTGTTTTTT. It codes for CTSSEGLNTGELFF.

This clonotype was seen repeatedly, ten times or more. The CDR3 protein is CASSLDEQYF. As DNA, the CDR3 is TGTGCCAGCAGCTTAGACGAGCAGTACTTC. J is TRBJ2-7 and V is TRBV7-2; D gene ambiguous. The V gene lost 1 base and the J gene lost 5 bases, with 0 bases spanning the gap. Germline V gene lookup returns CDR1 SGHTA and CDR2 FQGNSA. The CDR3 length is 10 residues.

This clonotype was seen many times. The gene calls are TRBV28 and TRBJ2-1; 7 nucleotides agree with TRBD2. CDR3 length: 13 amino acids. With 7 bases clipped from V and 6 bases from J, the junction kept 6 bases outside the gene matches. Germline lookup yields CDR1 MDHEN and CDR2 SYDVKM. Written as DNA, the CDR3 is TGTGCCAGCACCGCAACGGGGGGCAATGAGCAGTTCTTC. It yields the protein CASTATGGNEQFF.

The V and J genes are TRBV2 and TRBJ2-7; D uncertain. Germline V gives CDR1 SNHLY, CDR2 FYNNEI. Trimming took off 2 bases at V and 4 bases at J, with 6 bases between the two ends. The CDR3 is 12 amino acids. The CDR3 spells CASSELPYEQYF. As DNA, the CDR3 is TGTGCCAGCAGTGAACTTCCATACGAGCAGTACTTC.

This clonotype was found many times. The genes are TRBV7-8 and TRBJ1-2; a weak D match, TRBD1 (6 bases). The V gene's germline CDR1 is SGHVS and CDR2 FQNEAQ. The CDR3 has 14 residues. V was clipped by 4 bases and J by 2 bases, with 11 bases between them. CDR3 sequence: CASSSQGANYGYTF. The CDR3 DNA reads TGTGCCAGCAGCTCACAGGGCGCCAACTATGGCTACACCTTC.

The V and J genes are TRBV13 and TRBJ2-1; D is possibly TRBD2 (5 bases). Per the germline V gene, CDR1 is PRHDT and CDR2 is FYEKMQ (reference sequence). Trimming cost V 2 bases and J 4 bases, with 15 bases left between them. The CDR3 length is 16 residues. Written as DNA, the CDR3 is TGTGCCAGCAGCTTAAGAGGACTCGGGATTTACAATGAGCAGTTCTTC. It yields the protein CASSLRGLGIYNEQFF.

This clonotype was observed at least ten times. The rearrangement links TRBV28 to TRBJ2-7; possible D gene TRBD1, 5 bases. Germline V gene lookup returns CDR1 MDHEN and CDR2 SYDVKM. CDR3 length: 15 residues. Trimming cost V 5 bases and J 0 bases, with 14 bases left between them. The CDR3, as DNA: TGTGCCAGCAGTACCCTAGGGGCGCCCTCCTACGAGCAGTACTTC. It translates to CASSTLGAPSYEQYF.

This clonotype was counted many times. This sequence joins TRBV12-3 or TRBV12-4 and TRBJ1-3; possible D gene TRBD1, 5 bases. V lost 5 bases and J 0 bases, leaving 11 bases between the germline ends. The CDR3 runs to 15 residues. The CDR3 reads CASSPGRGSGNTIYF. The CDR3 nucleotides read TGTGCCAGCAGTCCCGGGAGGGGCTCTGGAAACACCATATATTTT.

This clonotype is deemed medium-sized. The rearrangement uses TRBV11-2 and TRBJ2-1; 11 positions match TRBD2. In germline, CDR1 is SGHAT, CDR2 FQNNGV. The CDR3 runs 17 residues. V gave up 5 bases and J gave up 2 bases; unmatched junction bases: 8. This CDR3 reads CASSTGLAGGTYNEQFF. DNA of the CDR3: TGTGCCAGCAGCACGGGGCTAGCGGGAGGTACCTACAATGAGCAGTTCTTC.

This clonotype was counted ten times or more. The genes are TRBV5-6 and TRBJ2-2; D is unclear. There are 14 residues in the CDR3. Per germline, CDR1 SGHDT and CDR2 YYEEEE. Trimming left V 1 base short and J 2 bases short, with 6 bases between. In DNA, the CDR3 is TGTGCCAGCAGCTTGAACAGAAACACCGGGGAGCTGTTTTTT. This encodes CASSLNRNTGELFF. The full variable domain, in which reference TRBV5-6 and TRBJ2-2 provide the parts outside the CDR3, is DAGVTQSPTHLIKTRGQQVTLRCSPKSGHDTVSWYQQALGQGPQFIFQYYEEEERQRGNFPDRFSGHQFPNYSSELNVNALLLGDSALYLCASSLNRNTGELFFGEGSRLTVL.

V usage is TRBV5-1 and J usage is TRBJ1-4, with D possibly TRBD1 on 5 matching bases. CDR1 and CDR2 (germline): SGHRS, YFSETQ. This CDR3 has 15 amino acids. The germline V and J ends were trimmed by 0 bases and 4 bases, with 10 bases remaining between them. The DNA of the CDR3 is TGCGCCAGCAGCTTGGGGGGACCGGATAATGAAAAACTGTTTTTT. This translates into CASSLGGPDNEKLFF. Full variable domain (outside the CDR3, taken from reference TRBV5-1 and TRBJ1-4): KAGVTQTPRYLIKTRGQQVTLSCSPISGHRSVSWYQQTPGQGLQFLFEYFSETQRNKGNFPGRFSGRQFSNSRSEMNVSTLELGDSALYLCASSLGGPDNEKLFFGSGTQLSVL.

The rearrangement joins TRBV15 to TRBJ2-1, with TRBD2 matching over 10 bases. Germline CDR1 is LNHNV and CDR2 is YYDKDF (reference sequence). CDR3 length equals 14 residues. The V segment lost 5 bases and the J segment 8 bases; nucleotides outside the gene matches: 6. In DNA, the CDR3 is TGTGCCACCAGCGGATTAGCGGGAGGATATGAGCAGTTCTTC. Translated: CATSGLAGGYEQFF.

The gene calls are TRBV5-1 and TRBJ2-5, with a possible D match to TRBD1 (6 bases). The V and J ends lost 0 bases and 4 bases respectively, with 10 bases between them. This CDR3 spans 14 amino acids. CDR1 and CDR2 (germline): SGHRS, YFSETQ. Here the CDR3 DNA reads TGCGCCAGCAGCTTGGTGCCAGGGGCAGAGACCCAGTACTTC. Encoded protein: CASSLVPGAETQYF.

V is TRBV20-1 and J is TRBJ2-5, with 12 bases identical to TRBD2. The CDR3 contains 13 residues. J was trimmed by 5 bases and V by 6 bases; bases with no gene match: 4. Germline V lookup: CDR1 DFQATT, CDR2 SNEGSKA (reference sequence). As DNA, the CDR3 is TGCAGTGCCCGACTAGCGGGAGAGGAGACCCAGTACTTC. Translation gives CSARLAGEETQYF.

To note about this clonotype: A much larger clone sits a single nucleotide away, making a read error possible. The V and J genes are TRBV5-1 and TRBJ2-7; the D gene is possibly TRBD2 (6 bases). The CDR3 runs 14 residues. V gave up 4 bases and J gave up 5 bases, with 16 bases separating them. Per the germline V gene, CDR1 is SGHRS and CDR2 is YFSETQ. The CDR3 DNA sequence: TGCGCCAGCAGCGTGGCCGGAGGGCCAAACGAGCAGTACTTC. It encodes CASSVAGGPNEQYF.